This T cell receptor beta chain was found in a study of control samples from healthy donors and cancer patients. A few counts support this clone. Profiled with immunoSEQ multiplex PCR; TCRdb holds only in-frame clones, not every one. The sample records 200,000 to 250,000 clones, 85% to 95% being singletons. The sequencing input was blood. The source is a man in his fifties or sixties in good health.

The CDR3 spells CASSWEGGGEKLFF. The DNA for the CDR3 is TGTGCCAGCAGTTGGGAGGGGGGGGGCGAAAAACTGTTTTTT. This chain joins TRBV6-5 and TRBJ1-4; tentatively, D is TRBD1 (6 bases). The CDR3 totals 14 residues. Germline V gives CDR1 MNHEY, CDR2 SVGAGI. Trimming left V 4 bases short and J 8 bases short, with 14 bases between.